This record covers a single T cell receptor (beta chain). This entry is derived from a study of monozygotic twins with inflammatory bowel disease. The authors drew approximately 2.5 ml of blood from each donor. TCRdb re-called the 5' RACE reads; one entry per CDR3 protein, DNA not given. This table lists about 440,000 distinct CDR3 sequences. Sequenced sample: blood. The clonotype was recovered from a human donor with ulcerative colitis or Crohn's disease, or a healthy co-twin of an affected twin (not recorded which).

CDR3 sequence: CASSLAQHTEAFF. The chain uses TRBV7-2 and TRBJ1-1. The CDR3 length is 13 residues. CDR1 and CDR2 from the germline V gene are SGHTA and FQGNSA.